A single TCR beta chain is shown here with its context. Its antigen is not known. TCR beta library input comprised roughly 2.2 micrograms of genomic DNA from cryopreserved PBMCs. The data originate from a study of cytotoxic CD8 clonotypes in ibrutinib-treated CLL. Findings and caveats of the study: Baseline-level clonality went beyond age-matched healthy donors and moved in step with circulating CD8+ T-cell counts. The clonality went up when patients responded to ibrutinib and dropped back toward baseline at progression.

Measured with immunoSEQ multiplex PCR; TCRdb has only the in-frame clones, and not every one. The data show about 180,000 clones, with around 80% seen just once and 3.5% to 5.5% held by the top ten. CDR3 length: 14 amino acids. The germline V gene encodes CDR1 SEHNR and CDR2 FQNEAQ (reference sequence). The ends were cut back, 1 base at V and 4 bases at J, with 11 bases in the middle. The sequence derives from a human donor with chronic lymphocytic leukemia. This rearrangement joins TRBV7-9 to TRBJ2-7, with D possibly TRBD2 on 6 matching bases. The sample was PBMCs, taken after 24 months of ibrutinib treatment. Here the CDR3 reads CASSLGSGRYEQYF. The CDR3 bases are TGTGCCAGCAGCTTAGGCTCAGGGAGGTACGAGCAGTACTTC.